A selection of T cell receptor beta chains follows, all from one sample in a study of T-cell reconstitution after alpha-beta-depleted transplantation in children. TCRdb ran MiXCR on the PCR reads and lists one entry per CDR3 protein. The data contain almost 250,000 distinct CDR3 sequences, about 23% of them singletons. The material was PBMCs, obtained before TCRalphabeta/CD19-depleted stem cell transplant. The receptors shown here come from a girl aged 2-10 years with Fanconi anemia, due to receive a stem cell transplant. CDR3s include the opening cysteine and the closing phenylalanine or tryptophan. The D gene is left open where the match is weak. Clone size is given for some rows only: seen once, a few or many times, or a class if the clone is expanded.

d_call | clone_size | j_call | v_call | cdr3_nt | cdr3_aa
NA | many | TRBJ1-1 | TRBV28 | TGTGCCAGCAGTTTAAGGGGGACTGAAGCTTTCTTT | CASSLRGTEAFF
NA | NA | TRBJ2-7 | TRBV4-2 | TGTGCCATCAGCCCCCGGGTCCTTTCCTACGAGCAGTACTTC | CAISPRVLSYEQYF
TRBD1 | NA | TRBJ2-1 | TRBV20-1 | TGCAGTGGACCGAAGATCACAGGGGGCAATGAGCAGTTCTTC | CSGPKITGGNEQFF
TRBD1 | NA | TRBJ1-5 | TRBV5-5 | TGTGCCAGCAGCATTCGATTTACAGGGGACAATCAGCCCCAGCATTTT | CASSIRFTGDNQPQHF
NA | many | TRBJ1-2 | TRBV29-1 | TGCAGCGTTGTTTTAACAGGGTCCTATGGCTACACCTTC | CSVVLTGSYGYTF
NA | NA | TRBJ2-5 | TRBV10-3 | TGTGCCACCACGGGGGACCGGGAAGAGACCCAGTACTTC | CATTGDREETQYF
NA | NA | TRBJ2-7 | TRBV15 | TGTGCCACCAGCAGCCCAGGCGAGCAGTACTTC | CATSSPGEQYF
NA | many | TRBJ1-1 | TRBV12-3/TRBV12-4 | TGTGCCAGCAGTTTCGTCACAGGGTCCTACACTGAAGCTTTCTTT | CASSFVTGSYTEAFF
TRBD2 | few | TRBJ2-1 | TRBV6-5 | TGTGCCAGCAGTTACGTAGCGGGAGGGGGTGAGCAGTTCTTC | CASSYVAGGGEQFF
NA | once | TRBJ2-5 | TRBV6-5 | TGTGCCAGCAGTTACTCAGTGTTCCCTTCGATTATGGAGACCCAGTACTTC | CASSYSVFPSIMETQYF
TRBD1 | many | TRBJ2-7 | TRBV6-5 | TGTGCCAGCAGCAGACATACAGGGGGCGGCGAGCAGTACTTC | CASSRHTGGGEQYF
NA | NA | TRBJ2-1 | TRBV20-1 | TGCAGTGCTAGCGGAGGACTGCCGTCCTACAATGAGCAGTTCTTC | CSASGGLPSYNEQFF
NA | many | TRBJ2-7 | TRBV6-6 | TGTGCCAGCAGTTACTCGATCGACGAGCAGTACTTC | CASSYSIDEQYF
NA | NA | TRBJ2-7 | TRBV18 | TGTGCCAGCTCACTCAGACAGGAGGGCGAGCAGTACTTC | CASSLRQEGEQYF
NA | few | TRBJ2-3 | TRBV28 | TGTGCCAGCAGGACAGCAGGCCTCACAGATACGCAGTATTTT | CASRTAGLTDTQYF
NA | many | TRBJ1-2 | TRBV6-5 | TGTGCCAGCAGTTACTCGGGCAGGGGCGGCTACACCTTC | CASSYSGRGGYTF
NA | NA | TRBJ2-2 | TRBV12-1 | TGTGCCAGCAGCTCTGGAATCACCGGGGAGCTGTTTTTT | CASSSGITGELFF
NA | few | TRBJ2-1 | TRBV18 | TGTGCCAGCTCACCCATACCCACCTACAATGAGCAGTTCTTC | CASSPIPTYNEQFF
TRBD2 | many | TRBJ2-7 | TRBV12-3/TRBV12-4 | TGTGCCAGCAGTCCCCCGGGGGGGGGATCGCGGGAGCAGTACTTC | CASSPPGGGSREQYF
NA | few | TRBJ1-1 | TRBV5-1 | TGCGCCAGCAGCTTGGAGGGAACAGGGACTGAAGCTTTCTTT | CASSLEGTGTEAFF
TRBD2 | NA | TRBJ2-3 | TRBV20-1 | TGCAGTGCTAGACTCCTAGCGGGAGTACCAGATACGCAGTATTTT | CSARLLAGVPDTQYF